Detailed here is one T cell receptor beta chain. The CDR3 is made up of 13 amino acids. Trimming left V 5 bases short and J 4 bases short, with 12 bases between. The germline CDR1 and CDR2 sequences are SGHAT and FQNNGV. The record originates from a study of T cell responses to AZD1222 COVID-19 vaccine. About the research overall: Whether given at about 4 or about 12 weeks, second doses were pooled.

TCRdb's table, derived via immunoSEQ multiplex PCR, lists solely in-frame clones and lacks some. This table holds 80,000 to 95,000 clones, just over 90% found once. The TCR was taken from an adult in good health. J is TRBJ2-7 and V is TRBV11-2; weak D call: TRBD2 (6 bases). Specimen: peripheral blood, collected on day 0 of AZD1222 vaccination. The CDR3 DNA is TGTGCCAGCAGCCTTATTAGCGGATACGAGCAGTACTTC. It yields the protein CASSLISGYEQYF.